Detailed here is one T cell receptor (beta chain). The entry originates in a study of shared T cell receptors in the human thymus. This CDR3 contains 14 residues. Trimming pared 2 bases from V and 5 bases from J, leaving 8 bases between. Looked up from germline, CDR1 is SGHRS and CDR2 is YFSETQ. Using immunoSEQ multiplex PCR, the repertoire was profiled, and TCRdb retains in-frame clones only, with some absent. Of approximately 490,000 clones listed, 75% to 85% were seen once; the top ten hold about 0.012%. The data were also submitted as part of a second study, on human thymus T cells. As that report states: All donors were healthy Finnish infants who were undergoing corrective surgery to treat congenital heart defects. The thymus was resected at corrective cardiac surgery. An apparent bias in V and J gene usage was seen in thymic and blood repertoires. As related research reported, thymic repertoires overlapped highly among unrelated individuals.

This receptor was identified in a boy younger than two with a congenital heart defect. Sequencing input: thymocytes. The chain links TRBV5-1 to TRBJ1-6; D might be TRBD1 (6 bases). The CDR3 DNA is TGCGCCAGCAGCTTACAGGGAGATAATTCACCCCTCCACTTT. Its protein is CASSLQGDNSPLHF.